This TCR beta chain was observed in a study of identical twins. Study-wide results and caveats: Some out-of-frame alpha sequences were shared by twins, and these showed excess low generation probability. Carriage of fewer insertions was seen in abundant cord blood beta clonotypes, whereas memory repertoires showed none.

Healthy Caucasian donors formed the entire cohort. This clonotype was observed many times. The antigen is undetermined. Unique molecular identifiers were in the cDNA, with template-switch universal primer binding. MiXCR was run by TCRdb on the 5' RACE reads, yielding one entry per CDR3 protein. This sample yields over 200,000 distinct CDR3 sequences, of which around 10% are seen a single time; approximately 5.1% belongs to the top ten. This TCR was sampled from a woman between 18 and 30 years old in good health. The sequenced sample consisted of memory (CD45RO+) T cells sorted from blood.

The CDR3 nucleotides are TGCGCCAGCAGCTTTACCAGGGGAAGCTCCTACGAGCAGTACTTC. Encoded protein: CASSFTRGSSYEQYF. The rearrangement links TRBV5-1 to TRBJ2-7; a possible D gene is TRBD1 (6 bases). CDR1 is SGHRS and CDR2 is YFSETQ in the germline V gene. The CDR3 totals 15 residues. Trimming pared 2 bases from V and 0 bases from J, leaving 12 bases between.